These 3 T cell receptor beta chains were sequenced from one sample in a study of cytomegalovirus exposure and HLA in healthy donors. PCR employed 60 Vbeta and 13 Jbeta primers. Clones were sequenced by immunoSEQ multiplex PCR, and TCRdb holds only the in-frame ones, with some missing. Recorded for this sample: just over 200,000 clones. The sample comprised PBMCs. Receptors were obtained from a girl aged 2-10 years in good health and CMV-seropositive.

V and J are TRBV15 and TRBJ1-2; 8 bases agree with TRBD1. The ends lost 4 bases at V and 4 bases at J; junction bases unmatched: 2. CDR1 LNHNV and CDR2 YYDKDF come from the germline V gene (reference sequence). The CDR3 covers 13 residues. DNA for the CDR3: TGTGCCACCAGCAAAGACAGGGGCTATGGCTACACCTTC. Protein: CATSKDRGYGYTF. Supplemented by reference TRBV15 and TRBJ1-2, the full variable domain reads DAMVIQNPRYQVTQFGKPVTLSCSQTLNHNVMYWYQQKSSQAPKLLFHYYDKDFNNEADTPDNFQSRRPNTSFCFLDIRSPGLGDTAMYLCATSKDRGYGYTFGSGTRLTVV.

The chain employs TRBV27 and TRBJ1-2; 12 nucleotides agree with TRBD1. Trimming removed 6 bases from V and 8 bases from J; junction bases left unmatched: 7. The CDR3 sequence is 14 residues long. Germline V gene data show CDR1 as MNHEY and CDR2 as SMNVEV (reference sequence). CDR3 nucleotide sequence: TGTGCCAGCAGACCGGGACAGGGGGCGTACGGCTACACCTTC. This encodes CASRPGQGAYGYTF.

V usage is TRBV12-5 and J usage is TRBJ1-1, with TRBD1 matching over 8 bases. The V and J ends lost 0 bases and 4 bases, in that order; junction bases with no gene match: 7. The CDR3 runs to 16 residues. Germline V gives CDR1 LGHNT, CDR2 FRNRAP. The CDR3 protein is CASGLVLRGQGTEAFF. DNA of the CDR3: TGTGCTAGTGGTTTGGTACTCAGGGGGCAGGGCACTGAAGCTTTCTTT.